These T cell receptor beta chains were read from a single sample in a study of blood T cell repertoires in COVID-19. The table came from immunoSEQ multiplex PCR; TCRdb's copy has only in-frame clones and leaves some out. The table has roughly 86,000 clones, roughly 88% seen once. Sequencing used peripheral blood. These receptors were obtained from a woman at least 80 years old with COVID-19, enrolled during active disease. Both conserved end residues are part of each CDR3. D genes are given only for firm matches. The size of a clone is reported for some rows only, either as once, few or many, or as a class for expanded clones.

abundance: NA
d_gene: TRBD1
j_gene: TRBJ1-5
v_gene: TRBV18
CDR3aa: CASSLGTGQNQPQHF
CDR3nt: TGTGCCAGCTCACTTGGGACAGGCCAAAATCAGCCCCAGCATTTT

abundance: NA
d_gene: TRBD1
j_gene: TRBJ2-5
v_gene: TRBV29-1
CDR3aa: CSGLPGQGQETQYF
CDR3nt: TGCAGCGGATTACCGGGACAGGGACAAGAGACCCAGTACTTC

abundance: few
d_gene: NA
j_gene: TRBJ1-2
v_gene: TRBV18
CDR3aa: CASSPGQGSHGYTF
CDR3nt: TGTGCCAGCTCACCAGGGCAGGGGAGCCATGGCTACACCTTC

abundance: NA
d_gene: TRBD2
j_gene: TRBJ2-1
v_gene: TRBV11-2
CDR3aa: CASSFTLTSGSYNEQFF
CDR3nt: TGTGCCAGCAGCTTCACCCTGACTAGCGGGAGCTACAATGAGCAGTTCTTC

abundance: NA
d_gene: NA
j_gene: TRBJ2-2
v_gene: TRBV27
CDR3aa: CASSFGVRTGELFF
CDR3nt: TGTGCCAGCAGTTTCGGGGTGCGAACCGGGGAGCTGTTTTTT

abundance: NA
d_gene: NA
j_gene: TRBJ1-1
v_gene: TRBV5-1
CDR3aa: CASSLMSADMNTEAFF
CDR3nt: TGCGCCAGCAGCTTGATGTCAGCAGACATGAACACTGAAGCTTTCTTT

abundance: NA
d_gene: TRBD2
j_gene: TRBJ2-1
v_gene: TRBV13
CDR3aa: CASSLLLAGLPANEQFF
CDR3nt: TGTGCCAGCAGCTTATTACTAGCGGGATTGCCCGCGAATGAGCAGTTCTTC

abundance: once
d_gene: TRBD1
j_gene: TRBJ1-5
v_gene: TRBV27
CDR3aa: CATRDRVESQPQHF
CDR3nt: TGTGCCACCCGGGACAGGGTAGAAAGTCAGCCCCAGCATTTT

abundance: NA
d_gene: TRBD1
j_gene: TRBJ1-1
v_gene: TRBV28
CDR3aa: CASSSRTGLGNTEAFF
CDR3nt: TGTGCCAGCAGTAGCCGGACAGGGTTGGGTAACACTGAAGCTTTCTTT

abundance: NA
d_gene: TRBD2
j_gene: TRBJ2-5
v_gene: TRBV7-2
CDR3aa: CASSFSGGGGETQYF
CDR3nt: TGTGCCAGCAGCTTTAGCGGGGGGGGTGGAGAGACCCAGTACTTC

abundance: NA
d_gene: TRBD2
j_gene: TRBJ2-1
v_gene: TRBV9
CDR3aa: CASSVGLAGYNEQFF
CDR3nt: TGTGCCAGCAGCGTAGGACTAGCGGGGTACAATGAGCAGTTCTTC

abundance: NA
d_gene: NA
j_gene: TRBJ1-1
v_gene: TRBV7-3
CDR3aa: CASSSVAGNTEAFF
CDR3nt: TGTGCCAGCAGCTCCGTAGCTGGGAACACTGAAGCTTTCTTT

abundance: once
d_gene: NA
j_gene: TRBJ2-1
v_gene: TRBV3-1/TRBV3-2
CDR3aa: CASSQDIREIYDYNEQFF
CDR3nt: TGTGCCAGCAGCCAAGATATTCGCGAAATTTATGACTACAATGAGCAGTTCTTC

abundance: NA
d_gene: NA
j_gene: TRBJ2-7
v_gene: TRBV2
CDR3aa: CASSRLVRGSYEQYF
CDR3nt: TGTGCCAGCAGTCGACTCGTACGGGGCTCCTACGAGCAGTACTTC

abundance: NA
d_gene: NA
j_gene: TRBJ2-7
v_gene: TRBV30
CDR3aa: CAWSTEGYEQYF
CDR3nt: TGTGCCTGGAGTACGGAGGGCTACGAGCAGTACTTC

abundance: NA
d_gene: TRBD2
j_gene: TRBJ2-1
v_gene: TRBV18
CDR3aa: CASSPPGLAGYYEQFF
CDR3nt: TGTGCCAGCTCACCGCCGGGACTAGCGGGGTACTATGAGCAGTTCTTC

abundance: NA
d_gene: NA
j_gene: TRBJ2-7
v_gene: TRBV28
CDR3aa: CASKKGHYEQYF
CDR3nt: TGTGCCAGCAAGAAAGGACACTACGAGCAGTACTTC

abundance: few
d_gene: NA
j_gene: TRBJ2-7
v_gene: TRBV18
CDR3aa: CASSPARSHEQYF
CDR3nt: TGTGCCAGCTCACCAGCCAGGTCCCACGAGCAGTACTTC

abundance: NA
d_gene: NA
j_gene: TRBJ2-4
v_gene: TRBV27
CDR3aa: CASSFAGSAAKNIQYF
CDR3nt: TGTGCCAGCAGTTTCGCGGGGAGTGCGGCCAAAAACATTCAGTACTTC

abundance: once
d_gene: NA
j_gene: TRBJ2-1
v_gene: TRBV18
CDR3aa: CASSPRSSYNEQFF
CDR3nt: TGTGCCAGCTCACCAAGGAGCTCCTACAATGAGCAGTTCTTC

abundance: once
d_gene: NA
j_gene: TRBJ2-3
v_gene: TRBV6-6
CDR3aa: CASSYSSFTDTQYF
CDR3nt: TGTGCCAGCAGTTACTCTAGTTTCACAGATACGCAGTATTTT

abundance: NA
d_gene: TRBD2
j_gene: TRBJ2-7
v_gene: TRBV28
CDR3aa: CASSPVFGGYSYEQYF
CDR3nt: TGTGCCAGCAGTCCTGTGTTCGGGGGGTACTCCTACGAGCAGTACTTC